This is a list of T cell receptor beta chains from one sample in a study of T cells in Graves' hyperthyroidism and ophthalmopathy. TCRdb fed the multiplex PCR reads into MiXCR, producing one record per CDR3 protein. The data hold just under 750,000 distinct CDR3 sequences, with 30% to 40% observed a single time. Sequenced input: blood. The receptor set was obtained from a woman aged 40 to 50 with Graves' hyperthyroidism. The CDR3 runs from the conserved cysteine through the conserved F or W. Fields, in order: D gene, J gene, clone size, V gene, CDR3 DNA, CDR3 protein. A D gene is named only where the DNA matches it firmly. Only part of the rows carry a size: once, few, many, or a class if the clone is expanded.

d_call: .; j_call: TRBJ1-2; clone_size: many; v_call: TRBV20-1; cdr3_nt: TGCAGTGCTAGACCGTATGGCTACACCTTC; cdr3_aa: CSARPYGYTF
d_call: TRBD1; j_call: TRBJ2-7; clone_size: .; v_call: TRBV14; cdr3_nt: TGTGCCAGCAGCCAAGGGATAGGACAGGGTACCCTATCTTCCTATACCTACGAGCAGTACTTC; cdr3_aa: CASSQGIGQGTLSSYTYEQYF
d_call: TRBD1; j_call: TRBJ2-7; clone_size: .; v_call: TRBV7-3; cdr3_nt: TGTGCCAGCAGCTTAATAGGCGGGACAGGGTCCGAGCAGTACTTC; cdr3_aa: CASSLIGGTGSEQYF
d_call: .; j_call: TRBJ1-6; clone_size: .; v_call: TRBV20-1; cdr3_nt: TGCAGTGGACATGGAGGGATCTCACCCCTCCACTTT; cdr3_aa: CSGHGGISPLHF
d_call: .; j_call: TRBJ1-1; clone_size: few; v_call: TRBV19; cdr3_nt: TGTGCCAGTAGTATTGGCCAGTTTCAGATGAACACTGAAGCTTTCTTT; cdr3_aa: CASSIGQFQMNTEAFF
d_call: TRBD1; j_call: TRBJ2-7; clone_size: many; v_call: TRBV13; cdr3_nt: TGTGCCAGCAGCTTAGGTCGGGGACAGGAGTACTTC; cdr3_aa: CASSLGRGQEYF
d_call: .; j_call: TRBJ1-6; clone_size: many; v_call: TRBV7-9; cdr3_nt: TGTGCCAGCCGAGACAAGCCTGTGCGGGGTCGGAATTCACCCCTCCACTTT; cdr3_aa: CASRDKPVRGRNSPLHF
d_call: TRBD1; j_call: TRBJ1-1; clone_size: many; v_call: TRBV20-1; cdr3_nt: TGCAGTGCCCGAGACCAGGGGGACACTGAAGCTTTCTTT; cdr3_aa: CSARDQGDTEAFF
d_call: .; j_call: TRBJ2-7; clone_size: many; v_call: TRBV12-3/TRBV12-4; cdr3_nt: TGTGCCAGCAGTTCGAGACTAGTTGCTCCGGAGCAGTACTTC; cdr3_aa: CASSSRLVAPEQYF
d_call: .; j_call: TRBJ2-7; clone_size: many; v_call: TRBV7-2; cdr3_nt: TGTGCCAGCACCCTAGGGGGGGGACACTACGAGCAGTACTTC; cdr3_aa: CASTLGGGHYEQYF
d_call: .; j_call: TRBJ2-5; clone_size: many; v_call: TRBV6-5; cdr3_nt: TGTGCCAGCACCCTCGGGGACCAAGAGACCCAGTACTTC; cdr3_aa: CASTLGDQETQYF
d_call: .; j_call: TRBJ1-4; clone_size: .; v_call: TRBV7-9; cdr3_nt: TGTGCCAGCAGCTCGGGCGGTTCTAATGAAAAACTGTTTTTT; cdr3_aa: CASSSGGSNEKLFF
d_call: .; j_call: TRBJ1-2; clone_size: many; v_call: TRBV7-2; cdr3_nt: TGTGCCAGCAGCTCTCATGACGGTGACTATGGCTACACCTTC; cdr3_aa: CASSSHDGDYGYTF
d_call: .; j_call: TRBJ1-1; clone_size: many; v_call: TRBV2; cdr3_nt: TGTGCCAGCAGTGCGAACAGGGAGAGAGCTTTCTTT; cdr3_aa: CASSANRERAFF
d_call: TRBD1; j_call: TRBJ1-2; clone_size: many; v_call: TRBV12-3/TRBV12-4; cdr3_nt: TGTGCCAGCACCCCCGACAGGGTCAGTGGCTACACCTTC; cdr3_aa: CASTPDRVSGYTF
d_call: .; j_call: TRBJ2-2; clone_size: .; v_call: TRBV6-6; cdr3_nt: TGTGCCAGCAGTTACTCGAAAGGCGGGGTTGACACCGGGGAGCTGTTTTTT; cdr3_aa: CASSYSKGGVDTGELFF
d_call: .; j_call: TRBJ1-1; clone_size: .; v_call: TRBV2; cdr3_nt: TGTGCCAGCAGCCAAGGGGCGGGGGTTCGCGTAGCTTTCTTT; cdr3_aa: CASSQGAGVRVAFF
d_call: .; j_call: TRBJ2-5; clone_size: .; v_call: TRBV30; cdr3_nt: TGTGCCTGGAGTTTGGCCCTTTGGGAGACCCAGTACTTC; cdr3_aa: CAWSLALWETQYF
d_call: TRBD1; j_call: TRBJ2-7; clone_size: .; v_call: TRBV20-1; cdr3_nt: TGCAGTGCCTTTAATCCGGGACAGAATTACTACGAGCAGTACTTC; cdr3_aa: CSAFNPGQNYYEQYF
d_call: .; j_call: TRBJ1-3; clone_size: many; v_call: TRBV20-1; cdr3_nt: TGCAGTGCTGGGGGCGGGACGGTTCGTACCATATATTTT; cdr3_aa: CSAGGGTVRTIYF
d_call: TRBD1; j_call: TRBJ2-5; clone_size: many; v_call: TRBV7-2; cdr3_nt: TGTGCCAGCAGCCTTAATGACAGGGGGTTTCGAGAGACCCAGTACTTC; cdr3_aa: CASSLNDRGFRETQYF
d_call: TRBD1; j_call: TRBJ2-5; clone_size: many; v_call: TRBV24-1; cdr3_nt: TGTGCCACCAAAGCAGGGGGTCGAGAGACCCAGTACTTC; cdr3_aa: CATKAGGRETQYF
d_call: .; j_call: TRBJ1-1; clone_size: .; v_call: TRBV10-3; cdr3_nt: TGTGCCAGCAGTGAGGTCGGCAGGAGGGCTGAAGCTTCCTTT; cdr3_aa: CASSEVGRRAEASF
d_call: .; j_call: TRBJ2-7; clone_size: .; v_call: TRBV7-2; cdr3_nt: TGTGCCAGCAGCTTAGTAGGGACGGAGCCCTACGAGCAGTACTTC; cdr3_aa: CASSLVGTEPYEQYF
d_call: .; j_call: TRBJ2-6; clone_size: few; v_call: TRBV24-1; cdr3_nt: TGTGCCACCAGTGACCGACGGGGAAGCTCTGGGGCCAACGTCCTGACTTTC; cdr3_aa: CATSDRRGSSGANVLTF
d_call: .; j_call: TRBJ2-7; clone_size: .; v_call: TRBV5-1; cdr3_nt: TGCGCCAGCAGCTCCGGGACGTATTCCTACGGGCAGTACTTC; cdr3_aa: CASSSGTYSYGQYF
d_call: .; j_call: TRBJ1-1; clone_size: many; v_call: TRBV10-3; cdr3_nt: TGTGCCATCCGGTTCGTTAAAGGGGAAACTGAAGCTTTCTTT; cdr3_aa: CAIRFVKGETEAFF
d_call: .; j_call: TRBJ1-1; clone_size: few; v_call: TRBV6-5; cdr3_nt: TGTGCCAGCAGTTACACTGAGAAGAACACTGAAGCTTTCTTT; cdr3_aa: CASSYTEKNTEAFF
d_call: .; j_call: TRBJ1-3; clone_size: .; v_call: TRBV7-2; cdr3_nt: TGTGCCAGCAGCTTACTTCGGGCGGTTGGAAACACCATATATTTT; cdr3_aa: CASSLLRAVGNTIYF
d_call: TRBD2; j_call: TRBJ2-5; clone_size: few; v_call: TRBV20-1; cdr3_nt: TGCAGTGCTAGAAATTTAGCGGGGGCCCTTTCGTGGACCCAGTACTTC; cdr3_aa: CSARNLAGALSWTQYF
d_call: .; j_call: TRBJ1-2; clone_size: once; v_call: TRBV19; cdr3_nt: .; cdr3_aa: CATRDGSYGCTF
d_call: .; j_call: TRBJ2-6; clone_size: few; v_call: TRBV10-3; cdr3_nt: TGTGCCAGCTCACCACCTACAGGGGCCAACGTCCTGACTTTC; cdr3_aa: CASSPPTGANVLTF
d_call: .; j_call: TRBJ1-2; clone_size: many; v_call: TRBV7-2; cdr3_nt: TGTGCCAGCAGCTATATGAGGGGCAGCTATGGCTACACCTTC; cdr3_aa: CASSYMRGSYGYTF
d_call: .; j_call: TRBJ1-2; clone_size: .; v_call: TRBV27; cdr3_nt: TGTGCCAGCAGTTTTCGCAGGGGCACTGGCTACACCTTC; cdr3_aa: CASSFRRGTGYTF
d_call: .; j_call: TRBJ2-7; clone_size: .; v_call: TRBV29-1; cdr3_nt: TGCAGCCAGACGTATTGGTCCGAGCAGTACTTC; cdr3_aa: CSQTYWSEQYF
d_call: TRBD1; j_call: TRBJ2-5; clone_size: .; v_call: TRBV2; cdr3_nt: TGTGCCAGCAGTCGACGGACAGGGGCAAGAGGGGAGACCCAGTACTTC; cdr3_aa: CASSRRTGARGETQYF
d_call: .; j_call: TRBJ2-5; clone_size: .; v_call: TRBV6-5; cdr3_nt: TGTGCCAGCAGAGAGCCAGGGGCGGGGGAGACCCAGTACTTC; cdr3_aa: CASREPGAGETQYF
d_call: .; j_call: TRBJ1-5; clone_size: many; v_call: TRBV10-3; cdr3_nt: TGTGCCATCAGTGAGTCGTATAATAGCAATCAGCCCCAGCATTTT; cdr3_aa: CAISESYNSNQPQHF
d_call: .; j_call: TRBJ1-2; clone_size: few; v_call: TRBV6-1; cdr3_nt: TGTGCCAGCAGCGATACCCCGACAGAAGTCTATGGCTACACCTTC; cdr3_aa: CASSDTPTEVYGYTF
d_call: .; j_call: TRBJ2-7; clone_size: .; v_call: TRBV7-2; cdr3_nt: TGTGCCAGCAGCCGGGATCAGGGGGAGCAGTACTTC; cdr3_aa: CASSRDQGEQYF
d_call: TRBD1; j_call: TRBJ1-2; clone_size: .; v_call: TRBV11-2; cdr3_nt: TGTGCCAGCAGCTTCCTTAGGACAGGGGGCAATGGCTACACCTTC; cdr3_aa: CASSFLRTGGNGYTF
d_call: .; j_call: TRBJ2-6; clone_size: many; v_call: TRBV12-3/TRBV12-4; cdr3_nt: TGTGCCACCCCCTACCGTACTGGGGCCAACGTCCTGACTTTC; cdr3_aa: CATPYRTGANVLTF
d_call: .; j_call: TRBJ2-6; clone_size: .; v_call: TRBV19; cdr3_nt: TGTGCCAGTAGTACACAGCCTGGGGCCAACGTCCTGACTTTC; cdr3_aa: CASSTQPGANVLTF
d_call: .; j_call: TRBJ1-3; clone_size: many; v_call: TRBV9; cdr3_nt: TGTGCCAGCAGCGCTCACAGTGGGGCGGACACCATATATTTT; cdr3_aa: CASSAHSGADTIYF